This is a list of T cell receptor beta chains from one sample in a study of CD8 T cells in Susac syndrome. One entry per CDR3 protein results from TCRdb running MiXCR on the immunoSEQ multiplex PCR reads. The table has 200,000 or so distinct CDR3 sequences, nearly 95% seen once. Sample: CD4+ T cells from PBMCs. The receptors derive from a human donor with multiple sclerosis. The conserved cysteine and the conserved F or W are not part of the CDR3 here. Each record gives: V gene, J gene, CDR3 protein.

TRBV6-2/TRBV6-3	TRBJ2-2	ASRPSDPGELF
TRBV10-2	TRBJ2-7	ASSEYPGPSYEQY
TRBV7-2	TRBJ2-1	ASSLLRTSGISSYNEQF
TRBV5-4	TRBJ2-5	ASSLEWTQETQY
TRBV12-3/TRBV12-4	TRBJ2-1	ASSRGLAGHNEQF
TRBV3-1	TRBJ2-3	ASSLSTSTQY
TRBV2	TRBJ1-2	ASHTRGYGYT
TRBV7-2	TRBJ1-5	ASSFYSQPQH
TRBV2	TRBJ2-6	ASSTRTGANVLT
TRBV7-9	TRBJ2-1	ASSLGQPGDEQF
TRBV30	TRBJ2-7	AFQIWTGGEQY
TRBV30	TRBJ2-3	AWSVGQIDTQY
TRBV30	TRBJ2-1	AWRETGDEQF
TRBV12-3/TRBV12-4	TRBJ2-1	ASSQTTSPF
TRBV5-4	TRBJ2-2	ASSLEVPTGELF
TRBV20-1	TRBJ2-7	SVSLRARGYEQY
TRBV20-1	TRBJ2-1	SAIPLSSYNEQF
TRBV12-3/TRBV12-4	TRBJ1-2	ASSGPPPQGTNYGYT
TRBV12-3/TRBV12-4	TRBJ2-1	ASSGGLAGRHSEQF
TRBV7-9	TRBJ1-1	ASTDDTTKAEAF
TRBV20-1	TRBJ2-1	SLRGSPTYNEQF
TRBV30	TRBJ2-3	TGGVSDTQY
TRBV10-3	TRBJ2-3	AISDGTRPSTDTQY
TRBV25-1	TRBJ2-1	ASSDLVAGGPWNEQF